This T cell receptor beta chain is from a study of beta chain features in type 1 diabetes. Of note for this clone: The antigen is undetermined.

Regarding the study as a whole: Here, the possible influence of HLA type (on TCRB rearrangement) remained unresolved. Individuals with type 1 diabetes displayed fewer insertions and more deletions at VDJ junctions. Naive, central memory and regulatory TCRB repertoires appeared more similar among patients than healthy donors.

The investigators reverse transcribed all of the isolated RNA, so they sequenced expressed TCRB transcripts. The protocol was immunoSEQ multiplex PCR, while the TCRdb copy is restricted to in-frame clones and leaves out a portion. The data contain 150,000 or so clones, approximately 9.8% of them singletons. The V end was cut by 7 bases, the J end by 0 bases, with 12 bases between. The CDR3 runs to 13 residues. Germline CDR1 SQVTM, CDR2 ANQGSEA. The chain combines TRBV29-1 with TRBJ2-5; the D gene is possibly TRBD2 (7 bases). The receptor was isolated from a woman aged 40-49 years in good health. Sequencing input: central memory CD4+ T cells from blood. CDR3 nucleotide sequence: TGCAGCGAAGGGGGGGCTAACCAAGAGACCCAGTACTTC. Translating it yields CSEGGANQETQYF.